Shown below are 9 T cell receptor beta chains from a single sample sequenced in a study of human T cells and chemical hapten exposure. Time point indicated: patch test 2, 6 weeks after DPC sensitization. Treatment described: therapeutic diphenylcyclopropenone sensitization with weekly scalp DPC. TCRdb used MiXCR to reprocess the RACE reads, holding one entry per CDR3 protein. The sample lists 95,000 or so distinct CDR3 sequences; about an eighth were seen once. This specimen consisted of whole blood, obtained in connection with sensitization to the hapten diphenylcyclopropenone (DPC). These receptors originate from a middle-aged woman with alopecia areata. Some clones in this sample may be carry-over from other donors' samples.

This clonotype was seen more than once but under ten times. CDR3 bases: TGTGCCAGCACACCTTCGGGGGTGAGCTCCTACGAGCAGTACTTC. Amino acid sequence: CASTPSGVSSYEQYF. This chain joins TRBV7-2 and TRBJ2-7; D is perhaps TRBD2 (6 bases). The CDR3 sequence is 15 residues long. Germline V CDR1 and CDR2: SGHTA, FQGNSA. Trimming removed 7 bases from V and 0 bases from J, with 16 bases in between.

This clonotype was seen more than once but under ten times. This chain joins TRBV7-3 and TRBJ2-5; D ambiguous. CDR1 and CDR2 from the germline V gene are SGHTA and FQGTGA. The V end was cut by 3 bases, the J end by 1 base, with 9 bases between. The CDR3 has 14 amino acids. The CDR3 sequence: CASSLGHPQETQYF. The CDR3 DNA follows: TGTGCCAGCAGCTTGGGCCATCCCCAAGAGACCCAGTACTTC.

This clonotype was seen many times. The V gene is TRBV28, the J gene TRBJ2-1; 7 bases are a match to TRBD2. Per the germline V gene, CDR1 is MDHEN and CDR2 is SYDVKM. After removal of 3 bases from V and 6 bases from J, the junction contained 8 bases not matched to a gene. The CDR3 is made up of 15 amino acids. The CDR3 here is CASSFRLALANEQFF. Here the CDR3 DNA reads TGTGCCAGCAGTTTCCGACTAGCTTTGGCCAATGAGCAGTTCTTC.

The table lists this clonotype with a few counts. The chain uses TRBV28 and TRBJ2-3; D may be TRBD2 (5 bases). The CDR3 sequence is 16 residues long. V lost 2 bases and J lost 2, with 14 bases in between. Per germline, CDR1 MDHEN and CDR2 SYDVKM. This CDR3 reads CASSLRSGRNTDTQYF. CDR3 nucleotides: TGTGCCAGCAGTTTAAGGAGTGGGAGAAACACAGATACGCAGTATTTT.

This clonotype turned up a few times. This chain links TRBV20-1 with TRBJ1-3; a weak D match, TRBD1 (5 bases). Between the trimmed V and J ends, which lost 6 bases and 7 bases, there was a span of 19 bases. Germline CDR1 and CDR2: DFQATT and SNEGSKA (reference sequence). The CDR3 has 14 amino acids. The CDR3 loop reads CSAGPGPLGNTIYF. CDR3 nucleotide sequence: TGCAGTGCCGGGCCAGGGCCGTTAGGGAACACCATATATTTT.

This clonotype was counted a few times. The chain uses TRBV7-9 and TRBJ2-1; TRBD2 agrees at 12 bases. With V trimmed by 4 bases and J by 10 bases, 8 bases remained unmatched. Germline V gene lookup returns CDR1 SEHNR and CDR2 FQNEAQ (reference sequence). The CDR3 length is 15 residues. CDR3 nucleotides: TGTGCCAGCAGCTCCCGACTAGCGGGGGAGGAGGAGCAGTTCTTC. This codes for CASSSRLAGEEEQFF.

This rearrangement joins TRBV19 to TRBJ2-5, with 9 nucleotides matching TRBD2. The CDR3 is 16 amino acids. The V gene end was trimmed by 3 bases and the J gene end by 2 bases; junction bases not matched to a gene: 7. Germline values: CDR1 LNHDA, CDR2 SQIVND (reference sequence). Here the CDR3 reads CASSIRVAGAQETQYF. The CDR3 DNA reads as TGTGCCAGTAGTATTAGAGTAGCGGGAGCTCAAGAGACCCAGTACTTC.

This clonotype was counted a few times. This chain connects TRBV5-1 to TRBJ1-6, with TRBD1 matching over 7 bases. V lost 3 bases and J lost 8; bases outside the gene matches: 11. The CDR3 consists of 16 residues. The V gene's germline CDR1 is SGHRS and CDR2 YFSETQ. The CDR3 bases are TGCGCCAGCAGCTCTACCGACAGGGACCGACATTCACCCCTCCACTTT. As protein: CASSSTDRDRHSPLHF.

There are a few counts of this clonotype. The chain uses TRBV19 and TRBJ1-2; TRBD1 aligns across 8 bases. Germline values: CDR1 LNHDA, CDR2 SQIVND (reference sequence). The CDR3 has 14 amino acids. Trimming cost V 6 bases and J 9 bases; bases outside gene matches: 12. CDR3 sequence (DNA): TGTGCCAGTAGACCAGGACAGGGCCTTTCCAGCTACACCTTC. This encodes CASRPGQGLSSYTF.